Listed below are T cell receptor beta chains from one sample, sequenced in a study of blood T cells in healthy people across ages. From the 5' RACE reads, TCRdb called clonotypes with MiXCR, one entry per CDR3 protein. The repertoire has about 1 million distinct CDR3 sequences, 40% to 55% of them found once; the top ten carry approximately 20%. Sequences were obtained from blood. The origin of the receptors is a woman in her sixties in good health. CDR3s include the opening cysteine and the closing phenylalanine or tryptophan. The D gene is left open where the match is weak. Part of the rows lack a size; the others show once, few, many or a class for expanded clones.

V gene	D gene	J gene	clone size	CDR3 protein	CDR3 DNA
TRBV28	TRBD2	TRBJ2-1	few	CASSSRTSLLNEQFF	TGTGCCAGCAGTTCTAGGACTAGCCTTCTCAATGAGCAGTTCTTC
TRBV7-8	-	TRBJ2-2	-	CAVTGVTGELFF	TGTGCTGTAACCGGGGTCACCGGGGAGCTGTTTTTT
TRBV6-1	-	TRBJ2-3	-	CASSEASTRGGSTDTQYF	TGTGCCAGCAGTGAGGCGAGCACACGAGGGGGTAGCACAGATACGCAGTATTTT
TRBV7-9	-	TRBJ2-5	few	CASSSKYF	TGTGCCAGCAGCTCCAAGTACTTC
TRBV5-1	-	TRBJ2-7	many	CASSLAGKTTYEQYF	TGCGCCAGCAGCTTGGCAGGGAAAACTACCTACGAGCAGTACTTC
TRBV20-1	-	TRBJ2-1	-	CSARTLSYNEQFF	TGCAGTGCTAGGACATTGTCCTACAATGAGCAGTTCTTC
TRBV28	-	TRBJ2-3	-	CASSLAGPADTQYF	TGTGCCAGCAGTTTAGCAGGGCCGGCAGATACGCAGTATTTT
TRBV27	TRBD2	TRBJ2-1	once	CASSTTLRTSLDSYNEQFF	TGTGCCAGCAGTACCACCTTACGGACTAGCCTTGACTCCTACAATGAGCAGTTCTTC
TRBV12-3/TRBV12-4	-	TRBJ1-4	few	CASSPLTGEKLFF	TGTGCCAGCAGTCCCCTGACAGGTGAAAAACTGTTTTTT
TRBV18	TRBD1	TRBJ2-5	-	CASSLRQGMRETQYF	TGTGCCAGCTCACTCAGACAGGGAATGAGAGAGACCCAGTACTTC
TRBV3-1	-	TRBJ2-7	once	CASSQKGLSYEQYF	TGTGCCAGCAGCCAAAAGGGTCTATCCTACGAGCAGTACTTC
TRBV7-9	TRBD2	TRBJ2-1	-	CASSLDGRAAEQFF	TGTGCCAGCAGCTTAGACGGGAGGGCCGCTGAGCAGTTCTTC
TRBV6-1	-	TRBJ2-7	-	CASSAGYTTYEQYF	TGTGCCAGCAGTGCAGGATATACAACCTACGAGCAGTACTTC
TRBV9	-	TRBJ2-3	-	CASSVASQDVAQYF	TGTGCCAGCAGCGTAGCTTCGCAGGATGTGGCGCAGTATTTT
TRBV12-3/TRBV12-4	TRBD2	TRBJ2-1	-	CASRASGSYEQFF	TGTGCCAGCAGGGCTAGCGGGAGTTATGAGCAGTTCTTC
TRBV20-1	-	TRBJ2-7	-	CSAFGTDSYEQYF	TGCAGTGCCTTCGGGACGGATTCCTACGAGCAGTACTTC
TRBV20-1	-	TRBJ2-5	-	CSAFRDGQETQYF	TGCAGTGCGTTCCGGGACGGACAAGAGACCCAGTACTTC
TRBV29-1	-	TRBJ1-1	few	CSAAGRGASNTEAFF	TGCAGCGCTGCTGGGCGCGGGGCAAGTAACACTGAAGCTTTCTTT
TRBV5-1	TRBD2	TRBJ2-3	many	CASSRGPSGADTQYF	TGCGCCAGCAGCCGGGGACCTAGCGGGGCAGATACGCAGTATTTT
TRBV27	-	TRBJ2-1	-	CASSSLGGNYNEQFF	TGTGCCAGCAGTTCCCTTGGCGGCAACTACAATGAGCAGTTCTTC
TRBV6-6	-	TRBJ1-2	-	CASSNQTERYGYTF	TGTGCCAGCAGTAACCAGACGGAGCGCTATGGCTACACCTTC
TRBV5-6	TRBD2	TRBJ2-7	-	CASSRAGLSYNEQYF	TGTGCCAGCAGCCGAGCGGGACTCTCCTACAATGAGCAGTACTTC
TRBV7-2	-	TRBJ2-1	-	CASSLEGWIYNEQFF	TGTGCCAGCAGCTTAGAGGGTTGGATCTACAATGAGCAGTTCTTC
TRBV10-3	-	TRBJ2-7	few	CAISESGLRYEQYF	TGTGCCATCAGTGAGTCGGGACTCCGCTACGAGCAGTACTTC
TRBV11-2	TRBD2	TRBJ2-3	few	CASSLETSGRGTQYF	TGTGCCAGCAGCTTAGAAACTAGCGGGAGAGGTACGCAGTATTTT
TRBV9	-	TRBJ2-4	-	CASSTNPVGEQYF	TGTGCCAGCAGCACAAACCCAGTAGGTGAGCAGTACTTC
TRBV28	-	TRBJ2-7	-	CASARPSYEQYF	TGTGCCAGCGCCCGGCCCTCCTACGAGCAGTACTTC
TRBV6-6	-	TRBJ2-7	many	CASSYSTASYEQYF	TGTGCCAGCAGTTACTCGACGGCTAGCTACGAGCAGTACTTC
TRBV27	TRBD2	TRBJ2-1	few	CASTRTSGSRQFF	TGTGCCAGCACCAGGACTAGCGGGAGTAGGCAGTTCTTC
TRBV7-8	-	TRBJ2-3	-	CASSLANPKGGDTQYF	TGTGCCAGCAGCTTAGCGAATCCGAAGGGGGGAGATACGCAGTATTTT
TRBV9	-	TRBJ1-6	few	CASSVTDFSSPLHF	TGTGCCAGCAGCGTAACCGATTTTAGTTCACCCCTCCACTTT
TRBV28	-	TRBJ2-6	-	CASGVGSGANVLTF	TGTGCCAGCGGCGTGGGATCTGGGGCCAACGTCCTGACTTTC